This TCR beta chain was captured by sequencing in a study of blood T cell repertoires in COVID-19. TCRdb keeps only in-frame clones here, not all; method: immunoSEQ multiplex PCR. Found here are 250,000 to 350,000 clones, roughly 90% of them singletons; the top ten hold approximately 18%. Trimming cost V 6 bases and J 0 bases, with 9 bases left between them. The length of the CDR3 is 14 residues. Germline V gives CDR1 MNHEY, CDR2 SVGAGI. The specimen sequenced was PBMCs or T cells enriched from blood (not recorded which). This chain connects TRBV6-5 to TRBJ1-5, with D possibly TRBD1 on 6 matching bases. The source of this sequence is a woman aged 30 to 39 who had recovered from COVID-19. In nucleotides, the CDR3 is TGTGCCAGCAGGGACAGTCATAGCAATCAGCCCCAGCATTTT. Its protein is CASRDSHSNQPQHF.